This T cell receptor (beta chain) was captured in a study of shared clonotypes between healthy human individuals. Naive CD8 cells were CD45RO-negative, positively selected for CCR7, excluding terminally differentiated effector memory CD45RA+ cells. Germline V gene data show CDR1 as SNHLY and CDR2 as FYNNEI. This CDR3 has 13 amino acids. V lost 3 bases and J lost 13; bases outside the gene matches: 9. Researchers divided each subset's genomic DNA evenly across several immunoSEQ plates. The protocol was immunoSEQ multiplex PCR, while the TCRdb copy is restricted to in-frame clones and leaves out a portion. The sample holds about 600,000 clones, just under 97% seen once.

The chain has TRBV2 and TRBJ2-1; 7 bases map to TRBD2. Material: naive CD8+ T cells sorted from blood. This sequence was found in a woman aged 25 to 39 in good health. The CDR3 reads CASSDLTSAEQFF. CDR3 nucleotide sequence: TGTGCCAGCAGTGACCTTACTAGCGCGGAACAGTTCTTC.